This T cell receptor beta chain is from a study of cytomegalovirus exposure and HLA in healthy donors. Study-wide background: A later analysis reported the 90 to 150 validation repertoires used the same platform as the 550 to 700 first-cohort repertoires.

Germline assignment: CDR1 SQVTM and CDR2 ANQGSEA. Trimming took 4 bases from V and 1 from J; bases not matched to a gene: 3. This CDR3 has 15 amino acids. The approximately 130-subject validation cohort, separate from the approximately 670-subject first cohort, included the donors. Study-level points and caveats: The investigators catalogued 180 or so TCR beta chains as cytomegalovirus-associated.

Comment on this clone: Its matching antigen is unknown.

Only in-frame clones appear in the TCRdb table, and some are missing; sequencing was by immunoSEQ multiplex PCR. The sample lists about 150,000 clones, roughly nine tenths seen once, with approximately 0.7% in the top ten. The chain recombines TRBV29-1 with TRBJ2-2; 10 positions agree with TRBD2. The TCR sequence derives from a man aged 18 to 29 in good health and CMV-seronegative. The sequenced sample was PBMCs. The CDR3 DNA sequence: TGCAGCGTTGGGGCTAGCGGGGGGAACACCGGGGAGCTGTTTTTT. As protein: CSVGASGGNTGELFF.